The 13 T cell receptor beta chains below all came from one sample that was sequenced in a study of T cell responses to AZD1222 COVID-19 vaccine. Libraries were prepared by immunoSEQ multiplex PCR; TCRdb keeps only in-frame clonotypes and omits some of them. The table records tens of thousands of clones, 65% to 90% of them present only once. The sample consisted of peripheral blood, taken on day 0 of AZD1222 vaccination. Source of these receptors: an adult in good health.

The chain is built from TRBV9 and TRBJ2-3; 12 bases fit TRBD1. The V gene end was trimmed by 0 bases and the J gene end by 6 bases; junction bases not matched to a gene: 5. In germline, CDR1 is SGDLS, CDR2 YYNGEE. The CDR3 sequence is 16 residues long. CDR3 sequence reads: CASSVAGQGAQDTQYF. CDR3 coding DNA: TGTGCCAGCAGCGTAGCGGGACAGGGGGCGCAGGATACGCAGTATTTT.

The chain couples TRBV4-2 to TRBJ2-1; D gene uncertain. Germline loops: CDR1 LGHNA, CDR2 YNFKEQ. This CDR3 is built from 13 residues. Trimming left V 1 base short and J 6 bases short, with 7 bases between. In nucleotides, the CDR3 is TGTGCCAGCAGCCAAGTCTTCGGCAATGAGCAGTTCTTC. Its translation is CASSQVFGNEQFF.

This sequence joins TRBV6-5 and TRBJ1-5; weak D call: TRBD1 (5 bases). Germline CDR1 reads MNHEY; CDR2 reads SVGAGI. V was clipped by 2 bases and J by 3 bases, with 11 bases between them. The CDR3 sequence is 15 residues long. The CDR3 protein is CASSYGRTFNQPQHF. The CDR3 DNA is TGTGCCAGCAGTTACGGAAGGACATTCAATCAGCCCCAGCATTTT.

The chain is built from TRBV15 and TRBJ2-1; 9 bases map to TRBD2. This CDR3 is built from 15 residues. From germline, CDR1 is LNHNV and CDR2 YYDKDF (reference sequence). With V trimmed by 4 bases and J by 9 bases, 10 bases remained unmatched. CDR3 protein: CATSIQAGGLGEQFF. As DNA, the CDR3 is TGTGCCACCAGCATACAAGCGGGGGGCCTGGGTGAGCAGTTCTTC.

The CDR3 sequence is CASSFEGPNTEAFF. The CDR3 DNA is TGTGCCAGCAGCTTCGAGGGCCCAAACACTGAAGCTTTCTTT. The gene calls are TRBV5-4 and TRBJ1-1; no clear D. Germline V gene sequence: CDR1 SGHNT, CDR2 YYREEE (reference sequence). This CDR3 spans 14 amino acids. Trimming left V 2 bases short and J 2 bases short, with 10 bases between.

The chain carries TRBV9 and TRBJ1-6; possibly TRBD1 for D (5 bases). CDR1 SGDLS and CDR2 YYNGEE come from the germline V gene. V lost 0 bases and J 7 bases, leaving 8 bases between the germline ends. This CDR3 has 14 residues. The CDR3 here is CASSVGGTNSPLHF. CDR3 bases: TGTGCCAGCAGCGTAGGGGGGACCAATTCACCCCTCCACTTT.

The genes are TRBV19 and TRBJ1-5, with TRBD1 matching 10 bases. Germline lookup yields CDR1 LNHDA and CDR2 SQIVND (reference sequence). The ends lost 4 bases at V and 6 bases at J; junction bases unmatched: 6. The CDR3 totals 15 residues. The CDR3 DNA is TGTGCCAGTAGTACCGGGACAGGGGTTGGTCAGCCCCAGCATTTT. This sequence encodes CASSTGTGVGQPQHF.

The rearrangement joins TRBV6-5 to TRBJ2-5; possibly TRBD2 for D (5 bases). V gave up 0 bases and J gave up 3 bases, with 14 bases separating them. The CDR3 sequence is 16 residues long. CDR1 MNHEY and CDR2 SVGAGI come from the germline V gene. The CDR3 protein is CASSYSNLAGEETQYF. CDR3 bases: TGTGCCAGCAGTTACTCGAACTTGGCCGGGGAAGAGACCCAGTACTTC.

This clone came up once. The chain has TRBV5-4 and TRBJ2-1; perhaps TRBD2 as D (7 bases). With 2 bases removed from V and 1 base from J, the gap between germline ends came to 13 bases. Looked up from germline, CDR1 is SGHNT and CDR2 is YYREEE (reference sequence). The CDR3 runs 16 residues. The CDR3 region has the DNA TGTGCCAGCAGCTTAGGGGGAGCGGGATCCTACAATGAGCAGTTCTTC. Translated: CASSLGGAGSYNEQFF.

V and J are TRBV11-2 and TRBJ2-2; TRBD1 aligns across 11 bases. Germline V gene lookup returns CDR1 SGHAT and CDR2 FQNNGV. J gave up 5 bases and V 4 bases, and 6 bases lay outside the gene matches. This CDR3 is built from 16 residues. The CDR3 sequence: CASSSGGTGGTGELFF. In DNA, the CDR3 is TGTGCCAGCAGCTCCGGAGGGACAGGGGGTACCGGGGAGCTGTTTTTT.

This chain uses TRBV7-2 with TRBJ1-2; perhaps TRBD1 as D (5 bases). V was shortened by 6 bases and J by 3 bases, with 11 bases between the two germline ends. The germline gives CDR1 SGHTA, CDR2 FQGNSA. The CDR3 consists of 13 residues. CDR3 coding DNA: TGTGCCAGCAGTAGGGGACGGGACTATGGCTACACCTTC. Translated, it gives CASSRGRDYGYTF. The variable domain in full, with the rest retrieved from reference TRBV7-2 and TRBJ1-2, is GAGVSQSPSNKVTEKGKDVELRCDPISGHTALYWYRQSLGQGLEFLIYFQGNSAPDKSGLPSDRFSAERTGGSVSTLTIQRTQQEDSAVYLCASSRGRDYGYTFGSGTRLTVV.

The chain joins TRBV6-6 to TRBJ2-7; D is unresolved. Trimming took off 6 bases at V and 6 bases at J, with 9 bases between the two ends. CDR1 is MNHNY, CDR2 SVGAGI, per germline (reference sequence). The CDR3 sequence is 11 residues long. For the CDR3, the DNA is TGTGCCAGCAGCCGCCTCGGCGAGCAGTACTTC. Encoded protein: CASSRLGEQYF.

The CDR3 nucleotides are TGCAGTGCCAGTCCCCGACCGGGCACCTCCTATGGCTACACCTTC. Residues: CSASPRPGTSYGYTF. V is TRBV20-1 and J is TRBJ1-2; D is ambiguous. There are 15 residues in the CDR3. Trimming pared 6 bases from V and 4 bases from J, leaving 21 bases between. Germline V gives CDR1 DFQATT, CDR2 SNEGSKA (reference sequence).